The source of this T cell receptor beta chain is a study of cytomegalovirus exposure and HLA in healthy donors. Broader study findings: The authors enumerated 180 or so TCR beta chains as linked to cytomegalovirus.

As concerns this clone: The antigen remains undetermined.

Repertoires were generated with immunoSEQ multiplex PCR, while TCRdb's copy carries only in-frame clones and drops some. Altogether 65,000 to 75,000 clones are present, nearly 96% being singletons, with the ten largest covering roughly 4.5%. Germline values: CDR1 LNHDA, CDR2 SQIVND (reference sequence). Trimming took off 7 bases at V and 1 base at J, with 13 bases between the two ends. The CDR3 is 14 amino acids. The sequenced sample consisted of PBMCs. The source is a woman aged 18-29 years in good health and CMV-seropositive. This rearrangement joins TRBV19 to TRBJ1-1; a weak D match, TRBD1 (6 bases). CDR3 region: CASTRNRENTEAFF. The CDR3 nucleotides read TGTGCCAGTACCAGAAACAGGGAGAACACTGAAGCTTTCTTT.